This TCR beta chain appears in the sequencing data of a study of shared clonotypes between healthy human individuals. The germline V gene has CDR1 SGHVS and CDR2 FQNEAQ. The CDR3 sequence is 14 residues long. The V gene lost 3 bases and the J gene lost 6 bases, with 13 bases spanning the gap. Study findings and constraints: The study's rarefaction showed incomplete sorted-subset sequencing despite large depth. Against clonotypes common to all four donors, non-shared ones had lower generation probabilities.

Notes on this clone: Its antigen is undetermined.

Method: immunoSEQ multiplex PCR; TCRdb's copy keeps in-frame clones and lacks some. The sample records about 2.4 million clones, approximately 93% being singletons. HIV-negative, healthy adults without recent acute infections or vaccinations were the donors. This receptor was identified in a man younger than 35 in good health. Some clones in this sample may be carry-over from other donors' samples. The chain couples TRBV7-8 to TRBJ2-3, with D perhaps matching TRBD2 (5 bases). The material sequenced was naive CD4+ T cells from PBMCs. Documented subset: CD45RA+ positively selected. The CDR3 nucleotides are TGTGCCAGCAGCTTTCAGTCGGGAATGGATACGCAGTATTTT. This translates into CASSFQSGMDTQYF.